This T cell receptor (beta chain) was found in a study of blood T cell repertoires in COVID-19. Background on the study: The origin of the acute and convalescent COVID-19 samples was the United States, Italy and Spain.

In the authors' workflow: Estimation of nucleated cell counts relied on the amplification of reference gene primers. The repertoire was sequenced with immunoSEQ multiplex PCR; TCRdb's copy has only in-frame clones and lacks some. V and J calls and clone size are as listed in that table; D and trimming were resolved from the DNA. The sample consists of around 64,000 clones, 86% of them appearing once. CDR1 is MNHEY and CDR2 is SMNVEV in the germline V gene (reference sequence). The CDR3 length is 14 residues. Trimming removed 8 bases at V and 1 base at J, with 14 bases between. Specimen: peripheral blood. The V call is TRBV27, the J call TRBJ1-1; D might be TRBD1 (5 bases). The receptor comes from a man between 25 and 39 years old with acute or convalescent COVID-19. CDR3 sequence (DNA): TGTGCCAGCGGATCAGGGTCGCAGAACACTGAAGCTTTCTTT. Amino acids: CASGSGSQNTEAFF.